What follows is one T cell receptor (beta chain) and its context. Its target is unknown. This CDR3 has 14 amino acids. Germline CDR1 is SGDLS and CDR2 is YYNGEE. V lost 4 bases to trimming and J lost 5 bases, with 14 bases between them. For TCR beta, libraries came from quantitative 5'-RACE with molecular barcodes. TCRdb called the 5' RACE reads again in MiXCR, with one record for every CDR3 protein. The sample consists of roughly 370,000 distinct CDR3 sequences, about a fifth of them appearing once. This sample is part of a study of CD8 T cells in ankylosing spondylitis. General study points: In ankylosing spondylitis patients, matched synovial fluid reportedly showed significant enrichment of disease-linked clones. Past research had described some motif variants in reactive arthritis synovial fluid and blood. Characteristic of ankylosing spondylitis blood, it appeared, was a TCR beta motif comprising eight highly homologous variants. A CD8+ phenotype characterized the disease-linked clones, which were relatively rare in peripheral blood.

Sequencing was done on a sample of blood, either unsorted or a sorted T cell fraction (not recorded which). This chain uses TRBV9 with TRBJ2-3; perhaps D is TRBD1 or TRBD2 (5 bases each). This receptor was identified in a male donor with ankylosing spondylitis. Here the CDR3 DNA reads TGTGCCAGCAGCCCCGAGAGGGGTCGAGATACGCAGTATTTT. Translating gives CASSPERGRDTQYF.